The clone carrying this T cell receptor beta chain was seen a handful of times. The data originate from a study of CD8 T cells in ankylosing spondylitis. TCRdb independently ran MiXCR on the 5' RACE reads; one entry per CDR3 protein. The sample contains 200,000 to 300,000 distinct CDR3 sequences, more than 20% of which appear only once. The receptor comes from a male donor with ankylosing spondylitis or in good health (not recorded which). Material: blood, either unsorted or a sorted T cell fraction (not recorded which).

The CDR3 reads CAKGLAGVYEQYF. CDR3 nucleotide sequence: TGTGCCAAAGGACTAGCGGGGGTCTACGAGCAGTACTTC. The gene calls are TRBV25-1 and TRBJ2-7; 13 positions agree with TRBD2. Germline CDR1 reads MGHDK; CDR2 reads SYGVNS. Trimming took 10 bases from V and 3 from J; bases not matched to a gene: 3. CDR3 length equals 13 residues.